The TCR beta chain under discussion was sequenced for a study of beta chain features in type 1 diabetes (dated by TCRdb to 2016 to 2019). Context from the whole study: Patients and healthy donors did not differ in mean age, gender distribution, total cell number or subset yield. A total of roughly 99,000,000 sorted cells were examined across all samples, and the number of cells per subset was strongly correlated with RNA yield. The study compared TCRB repertoires of sorted circulating CD4+ T cell subsets between recently diagnosed type 1 diabetes patients and matched healthy donors. Naive and central memory subsets were obtained from all 30 or so donors, but regulatory and stem cell-like memory subsets were isolated from only 8 patients and roughly eight healthy donors.

The High Capacity cDNA Reverse Transcription Kit was used to reverse transcribe all of the isolated RNA, meaning that expressed TCRB transcripts were what got sequenced. Survey-depth immunoSEQ sequencing was performed on stem cell-like memory T cell samples, with an average of about 940,000 total reads per sample. After sorted cells were lysed in RLT buffer, RNA was extracted with DNase-treated RNeasy Micro or Mini kits, with the choice depending on cell number. Each cell subset was processed separately to prevent cross-contamination, with patient and healthy donor samples processed together. The immunoSEQ multiplex PCR was used to amplify TCRB sequences from cDNA, generating 87-bp fragments that spanned the CDR3 region. Sequencing of the amplicons was performed on the Illumina HiSeq platform. The paper's processing steps were these. PCR bias was computationally corrected using synthetic template baselines, reads within Hamming distance 2 were collapsed, and singletons that could not be merged were discarded. By aligning reads against IMGT, V, D and J genes, CDR3 length, and insertions or deletions at six rearrangement sites were assigned. Within each subset, clonotype counts were normalized to sorted cell number, after which true diversity and Gini coefficients were computed with the tcR R package. The overlap coefficient, calculated on TCRB nucleotide sequences, was used to quantify repertoire sharing. Drawn from immuneACCESS, this table holds only the in-frame rearrangements with V and J called that TCRdb kept. Clones are partly lost; checked studies trace under half to an unresolved V gene and leave the rest unexplained. From that table come the V and J calls and clone size; the DNA was used to work out D and trimming. Within this sample are 70,000 to 95,000 clones, with around a third of them counted one time only. The ten largest clonotypes hold about 0.48% of the sample.

Broad study findings and their caveats: Fewer insertions and more nucleotide deletions at VDJ recombination sites were observed in patients with type 1 diabetes, implying thymic rearrangement abnormalities. Because cDNA rather than genomic DNA was sequenced, highly expressing activated cells could have been over-represented, although no difference in activation and CD3 levels was found between groups. Shorter templates might be favored by PCR, yet because patient and control samples were amplified and corrected together, any such skew would affect both groups equally. In all four CD4+ subsets, TCRB CDR3 length was moderately but significantly shorter in type 1 diabetes patients. Because small numbers of individuals were included in the HLA sub-analyses, any influence of HLA type on TCRB rearrangement was left unresolved. The naive, central memory and regulatory TCRB repertoires appeared to resemble one another more closely among patients than among healthy donors.

A single peripheral blood draw of about 116 mL on average was collected from each donor into heparinised tubes. A BD FACSAria II and a panel including CD45RO, CCR7, CD25, CD127, CD95 and CD27 were used to sort naive, central memory, regulatory and stem cell-like memory CD4+ T cells. All sorted populations exceeded 95% purity. PBMCs were isolated immediately by Lymphoprep density gradient centrifugation and stained directly without culture. So that batch effects would be minimized, each experiment stained and sorted samples in pairs, pairing one healthy donor with one patient. Worth noting for this clone: Its antigen is not yet known. One base away there is no much larger clone; base qualities are not given.

For this chain, trimming is 6 bases at the V end and 10 bases at the J end, and the number of junction bases without a gene match is 7. The germline V gene specifies SGHRS as CDR1 and YFSETQ as CDR2. From the cysteine up to the phenylalanine, the CDR3 has a length of 15 residues. Only the CDR3 part of the read is kept: 45 bases, read in frame from the first base. Sequences were obtained from stem cell memory CD4+ T cells from blood. Reading the label with the study, this specimen's cell subset or site is: stem cell-like memory CD4+ T cells. Recombination linked TRBV5-1 to TRBJ2-1, and TRBD2 aligns with 16 junction nucleotides. The source is a woman between 18 and 30 years old in good health. The CDR3 region has the sequence CASMLGLAGGQEQFF. Read as DNA, the sequence is TGCGCCAGCATGCTGGGACTAGCGGGGGGGCAGGAGCAGTTCTTC.